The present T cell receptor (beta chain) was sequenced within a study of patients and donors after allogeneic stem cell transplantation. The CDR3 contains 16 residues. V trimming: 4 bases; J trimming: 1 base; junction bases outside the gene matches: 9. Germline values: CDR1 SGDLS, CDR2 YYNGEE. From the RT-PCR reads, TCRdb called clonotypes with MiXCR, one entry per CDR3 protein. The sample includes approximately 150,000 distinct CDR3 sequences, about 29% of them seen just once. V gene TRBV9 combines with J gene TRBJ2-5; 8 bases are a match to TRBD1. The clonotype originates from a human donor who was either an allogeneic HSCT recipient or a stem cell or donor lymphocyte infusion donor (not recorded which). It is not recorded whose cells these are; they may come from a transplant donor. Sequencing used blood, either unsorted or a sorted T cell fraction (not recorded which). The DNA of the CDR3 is TGTGCCAGCAGCACTGGACAGGGAGCCCCCCAAGAGACCCAGTACTTC. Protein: CASSTGQGAPQETQYF.